The next 2 T cell receptor beta chains were all read from a single sample in a study of radiation and T cells in renal cell carcinoma. Indicated treatment: treatment-naive control, cytoreductive nephrectomy. Profiled with immunoSEQ multiplex PCR; TCRdb holds only in-frame clones, not every one. The sample records approximately 9,800 clones, 65% being singletons. The sample in question was tumor tissue, obtained from a patient whose treatment was nephrectomy without radiotherapy. The receptors stem from a man aged 55 to 70 with renal cell carcinoma.

V usage is TRBV7-9 and J usage is TRBJ2-2; tentative D call: TRBD1 (6 bases). This CDR3 spans 16 amino acids. Germline V lookup: CDR1 SEHNR, CDR2 FQNEAQ (reference sequence). V dropped 1 base and J dropped 5 bases, with 14 bases sitting between them. CDR3 sequence reads: CASSLGYTGKTGELFF. The DNA of the CDR3 is TGTGCCAGCAGCTTAGGATATACAGGGAAAACCGGGGAGCTGTTTTTT.

Only a few counts were recorded for this clone. The rearrangement links TRBV6-5 to TRBJ1-2; maybe TRBD1 (5 bases). V lost 6 bases, J lost 4 bases, and 15 bases lay in between. Germline-derived CDR1 and CDR2 are MNHEY and SVGAGI. There are 14 residues in the CDR3. CDR3 in amino acids: CASSYGSGPYGYTF. CDR3 bases: TGTGCCAGCAGCTACGGTTCGGGGCCCTATGGCTACACCTTC.